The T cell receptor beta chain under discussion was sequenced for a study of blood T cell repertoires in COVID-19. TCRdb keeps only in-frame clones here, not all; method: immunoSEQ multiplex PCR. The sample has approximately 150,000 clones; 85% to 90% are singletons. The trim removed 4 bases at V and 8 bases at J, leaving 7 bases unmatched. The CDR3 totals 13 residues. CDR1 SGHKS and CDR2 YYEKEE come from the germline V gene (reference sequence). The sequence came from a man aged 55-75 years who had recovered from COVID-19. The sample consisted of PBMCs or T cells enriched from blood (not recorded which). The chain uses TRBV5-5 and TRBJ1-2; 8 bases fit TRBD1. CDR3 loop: CASSLDRVVGYTF. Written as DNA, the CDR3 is TGTGCCAGCAGCCTGGACAGGGTGGTGGGCTACACCTTC.